Only one count was recorded for the clone carrying this T cell receptor beta chain. What it recognizes is unknown. TRB rearrangements were amplified by multiplex PCR with BIOMED2 TRB-A/B primers. TCRdb analysed the multiplex PCR reads with MiXCR anew, one entry per CDR3 protein. Counted here are approximately 6,000 distinct CDR3 sequences, about a quarter occurring once; the ten biggest clones make up 9% to 15%. Blood genomic DNA input for TRB amplification was about 240-550 ng. These data are taken from a study of T and B cells in COVID-19 patients. Study summary: Recovered patients mostly had mild to moderate COVID-19 managed as outpatients. The recovered cohort's median age was approximately 37 years, versus approximately 73 years in active infection. Study outcomes and limitations: The recovered cohort had 2,300 or so exclusive TCR clusters, including approximately 31 low generation probability clusters.

The CDR3 sequence is 16 residues long. CDR1 and CDR2 (germline): SGDLS, YYNGEE. Trimming cost V 0 bases and J 5 bases, with 17 bases left between them. V usage is TRBV9 and J usage is TRBJ2-5, with D possibly matching TRBD1 (5 bases). Sequencing used blood. The TCR originated in a human donor with active COVID-19. The CDR3 spells CASSVAGRGGWETQYF. The DNA for the CDR3 is TGTGCCAGCAGCGTAGCGGGTAGGGGCGGTTGGGAGACCCAGTACTTC.